The 32 T cell receptor beta chains below come from one sample, sequenced in a study of Japanese encephalitis immunity and Zika vaccine responses. Using its own MiXCR run on the 5' RACE reads, TCRdb lists one record per CDR3 protein. Of 220 or so distinct CDR3 sequences listed, about 0.92% are singletons. CFSE-labeled PBMCs were cultured six to seven days with peptide pools, each at about 1.1 ug/mL. Proliferating CD4 T cells were sorted unfixed as live CD56-CD19-CD16-CD3+CD4+ CFSE-low cells. The sequenced sample was antigen-activated CD4+ T cells from blood, cultured, obtained during a Zika inactivated vaccine study. The source is an adult woman who received an inactivated Zika virus vaccine.

By frequency in the sample, this clonotype is large (0.1 to 1%). The chain employs TRBV5-1 and TRBJ2-1, with D unclear. The germline V and J ends were trimmed by 3 bases and 5 bases, with 9 bases remaining between them. The CDR3 is 13 residues long. Per germline, CDR1 SGHRS and CDR2 YFSETQ. CDR3 protein: CASSSLLDNEQFF. In nucleotides, the CDR3 is TGCGCCAGCAGCTCCCTACTCGACAATGAGCAGTTCTTC.

This clonotype is termed large. The V call is TRBV7-6, the J call TRBJ2-2; D might be TRBD2 (6 bases). Germline assignment: CDR1 SGHVS and CDR2 FNYEAQ. The length of the CDR3 is 19 residues. Trimming cost V 5 bases and J 4 bases, with 26 bases left between them. The CDR3 bases are TGTGCCAGCAGCCAAATAATCTTGGCTGGGGCCGGGGGCACCGGGGAGCTGTTTTTT. Translation: CASSQIILAGAGGTGELFF. The full variable domain, with the rest looked up from reference TRBV7-6 and TRBJ2-2, is GAGVSQSPRYKVTKRGQDVALRCDPISGHVSLYWYRQALGQGPEFLTYFNYEAQQDKSGLPNDRFSAERPEGSISTLTIQRTEQRDSAMYRCASSQIILAGAGGTGELFFGEGSRLTVL.

Sample share makes this clonotype medium-sized (0.01 to 0.1%). This may arise from a read error, as a much more abundant clone is one base away. The conserved phenylalanine or tryptophan is not found at the CDR3 terminus, so this likely reflects a read error. The chain is built from TRBV7-2 and TRBJ1-3; no clear D. The length of the CDR3 is 14 residues. CDR1 SGHTA and CDR2 FQGNSA come from the germline V gene. V lost 1 base to trimming and J lost 0 bases, with 4 bases between them. CDR3 nucleotide sequence: TGTGCCAGCAGCTTAGTCAGCTCTGGAAACACCATATATCTT. It specifies CASSLVSSGNTIYL.

This clonotype is judged medium-sized. The CDR3 sequence is CASSLLTGGVSDTQYF. In nucleotides, the CDR3 is TGTGCCAGCAGCTTGCTGACAGGGGGGGTGTCAGATACGCAGTATTTT. The V gene is TRBV5-4, the J gene TRBJ2-3; 9 bases are shared with TRBD1. CDR3 length: 16 amino acids. The J segment lost 4 bases and the V segment lost 1 base, leaving 7 bases of the junction unmatched. Per the germline V gene, CDR1 is SGHNT and CDR2 is YYREEE (reference sequence). The entire variable domain, with the rest obtained from reference TRBV5-4 and TRBJ2-3, is as follows: ETGVTQSPTHLIKTRGQQVTLRCSSQSGHNTVSWYQQALGQGPQFIFQYYREEENGRGNFPPRFSGLQFPNYSSELNVNALELDDSALYLCASSLLTGGVSDTQYFGPGTRLTVL.

By share, this clonotype ranks as large. The chain links TRBV3-1 to TRBJ1-5; a weak D match, TRBD1 (5 bases). In germline, CDR1 is LGHDT, CDR2 YNNKEL (reference sequence). The CDR3 length is 15 residues. The V gene lost 0 bases and the J gene lost 5 bases, with 11 bases spanning the gap. The CDR3 coding sequence is TGTGCCAGCAGCCAAGACGGAAGGGGAGATCAGCCCCAGCATTTT. Translated, it gives CASSQDGRGDQPQHF.

By sample fraction, this clonotype is hyperexpanded (1% or more). The chain recombines TRBV7-3 with TRBJ2-1; 10 bases match TRBD2. Trimming cost V 4 bases and J 7 bases; bases outside gene matches: 7. CDR1 is SGHTA, CDR2 FQGTGA, per germline. The CDR3 length is 15 residues. This CDR3 is CASSSQAGGPNEQFF. CDR3 nucleotides: TGTGCCAGCAGCTCGCAAGCGGGAGGGCCTAATGAGCAGTTCTTC.

This clonotype is categorized as large. This chain links TRBV18 with TRBJ1-4; D is undetermined. This CDR3 is built from 12 residues. Looked up from germline, CDR1 is KGHSH and CDR2 is LQKENI. Deletions cut 1 base from V and 7 bases from J, with 4 bases between. The CDR3 sequence: CASSPQGEKLFF. The CDR3 bases are TGTGCCAGCTCACCACAGGGTGAAAAACTGTTTTTT. Looking up the rest from reference TRBV18 and TRBJ1-4 gives the full variable domain: NAGVMQNPRHLVRRRGQEARLRCSPMKGHSHVYWYRQLPEEGLKFMVYLQKENIIDESGMPKERFSAEFPKEGPSILRIQQVVRGDSAAYFCASSPQGEKLFFGSGTQLSVL.

By share, this clonotype counts as large. The J gene is TRBJ2-1, the V gene TRBV20-1; 13 nucleotides match TRBD2. The CDR3 contains 15 residues. With V trimmed by 6 bases and J by 5 bases, 7 bases remained unmatched. Germline V lookup: CDR1 DFQATT, CDR2 SNEGSKA (reference sequence). The CDR3 nucleotides are TGCAGTGCGACACCCGGGACTAGCGGGAACAATGAGCAGTTCTTC. It codes for CSATPGTSGNNEQFF.

This clonotype was picked up a small number of times. The chain employs TRBV19 and TRBJ2-3, with a weak D call TRBD2 (5 bases). Per the germline V gene, CDR1 is LNHDA and CDR2 is SQIVND (reference sequence). The CDR3 is 13 amino acids. V lost 7 bases to trimming and J lost 2 bases, with 10 bases between them. The CDR3 DNA follows: TGTGCCAGTAAGGAGCGGAACACAGATACGCAGTATTTT. Translation gives CASKERNTDTQYF.

This clonotype is large. This chain uses TRBV12-3 or TRBV12-4 with TRBJ2-7; 7 nucleotides align to TRBD2. This CDR3 has 14 amino acids. The V and J ends lost 6 bases and 3 bases, in that order; junction bases with no gene match: 8. This CDR3 is CASSEQLANYEQYF. CDR3 coding DNA: TGTGCCAGCAGCGAACAACTAGCGAACTACGAGCAGTACTTC.

In this sample, this clonotype is medium-sized (0.01 to 0.1%). A much larger clone lies a single base off, so this may be a read error. The CDR3 sequence: CASSLQRNGYEQFF. Written as DNA, the CDR3 is TGTGCCAGCAGCTTACAACGCAATGGGTATGAGCAGTTCTTC. The chain uses TRBV7-2 and TRBJ2-1, with D unclear. The CDR3 totals 14 residues. Germline loops: CDR1 SGHTA, CDR2 FQGNSA. V lost 2 bases to trimming and J lost 8 bases, with 13 bases between them. Filled out from reference TRBV7-2 and TRBJ2-1, the complete variable domain reads GAGVSQSPSNKVTEKGKDVELRCDPISGHTALYWYRQSLGQGLEFLIYFQGNSAPDKSGLPSDRFSAERTGGSVSTLTIQRTQQEDSAVYLCASSLQRNGYEQFFGPGTRLTVL.

By its share, this clonotype is medium-sized. This chain uses TRBV7-6 with TRBJ1-1; a weak D match, TRBD1 (6 bases). V lost 4 bases, J lost 0 bases, and 12 bases lay in between. Germline CDR1 is SGHVS and CDR2 is FNYEAQ. CDR3 length equals 15 residues. DNA for the CDR3: TGTGCCAGCAGCTCCAGGGGCGGAATGAACACTGAAGCTTTCTTT. It codes for CASSSRGGMNTEAFF.

This clonotype qualifies as large. The rearrangement joins TRBV10-3 to TRBJ2-3, with a possible D match to TRBD2 (7 bases). The germline V and J ends were trimmed by 3 bases and 1 base, with 20 bases remaining between them. The CDR3 spans 18 residues. Germline values: CDR1 ENHRY, CDR2 SYGVKD. CDR3 bases: TGTGCCATCAGTGATCCAGCGGGACACAAGATGGGCACAGATACGCAGTATTTT. Translation gives CAISDPAGHKMGTDTQYF.

This clonotype is large (0.1 to 1%) by share. The chain employs TRBV6-1 and TRBJ2-2, with D unclear. V dropped 7 bases and J dropped 2 bases, with 8 bases sitting between them. The germline V gene encodes CDR1 MNHNS and CDR2 SASEGT. CDR3 length: 13 residues. The DNA of the CDR3 is TGTGCCAGCAAAACCCTTAACACCGGGGAGCTGTTTTTT. Encoded protein: CASKTLNTGELFF.

By share of the sample, this clonotype is large. The chain uses TRBV19 and TRBJ2-1, with D perhaps TRBD2 (6 bases). The germline V gene has CDR1 LNHDA and CDR2 SQIVND (reference sequence). V lost 4 bases to trimming and J lost 5 bases, with 15 bases between them. There are 15 residues in the CDR3. CDR3 sequence (DNA): TGTGCCAGTAGTACGGGGGACTCCACAAACAATGAGCAGTTCTTC. It specifies CASSTGDSTNNEQFF.

This clonotype is classed as large (0.1 to 1%). The chain has TRBV30 and TRBJ1-3; D might be TRBD1 (5 bases). CDR1 and CDR2 (germline): GTSNPN, SVGIG (reference sequence). V lost 8 bases to trimming and J lost 0 bases, with 8 bases between them. The CDR3 extends over 12 amino acids. The CDR3 reads CAVGDSGNTIYF. CDR3 nucleotide sequence: TGTGCCGTGGGGGACTCTGGAAACACCATATATTTT.

This clonotype is termed medium-sized (0.01 to 0.1%). The chain carries TRBV6-2 or TRBV6-3 and TRBJ1-5, with 8 bases fitting TRBD1. Germline V gene lookup returns CDR1 MNHEY and CDR2 SVGEGT. V trimming: 0 bases; J trimming: 3 bases; junction bases outside the gene matches: 4. The CDR3 has 16 residues. The CDR3 DNA sequence: TGTGCCAGCAGTTACTCGGGACAGGTCCTCAATCAGCCCCAGCATTTT. Protein: CASSYSGQVLNQPQHF.

J is TRBJ1-6 and V is TRBV4-2; D is ambiguous. Germline CDR1 reads LGHNA; CDR2 reads YNFKEQ. This CDR3 region has 15 residues. Trimming pared 0 bases from V and 6 bases from J, leaving 9 bases between. As DNA, the CDR3 is TGTGCCAGCAGCCAAGATAGCGGCCTTAATTCACCCCTCCACTTT. Translation gives CASSQDSGLNSPLHF.

The table lists this clonotype with many counts. The rearrangement uses TRBV7-3 and TRBJ1-6; possibly TRBD1 for D (5 bases). This CDR3 spans 13 amino acids. Germline CDR1 is SGHTA and CDR2 is FQGTGA. The V gene lost 2 bases and the J gene lost 8 bases, with 7 bases spanning the gap. The CDR3 region has the DNA TGTGCCAGCAGCTTACAACAGGATTCACCCCTCCACTTT. Protein product: CASSLQQDSPLHF.

This clonotype is medium-sized (0.01 to 0.1%) in the sample. V gene TRBV5-6 combines with J gene TRBJ1-5; a weak D match, TRBD1 (5 bases). The germline V gene encodes CDR1 SGHDT and CDR2 YYEEEE. Trimming removed 4 bases from V and 3 bases from J, with 11 bases in between. This CDR3 has 14 residues. The CDR3 coding sequence is TGTGCCAGCAGCCCATCAGGGTACAATCAGCCCCAGCATTTT. It yields the protein CASSPSGYNQPQHF.

Relative to its sample, this clonotype is large (0.1 to 1%). This chain joins TRBV27 and TRBJ1-2, with D hard to call. This CDR3 is 13 amino acids long. Trimming took 3 bases from V and 3 from J, leaving 8 bases between them. Germline CDR1 MNHEY, CDR2 SMNVEV (reference sequence). The chain's CDR3 is CASSFDRDYGYTF. CDR3 bases: TGTGCCAGCAGTTTCGATAGAGACTATGGCTACACCTTC.

This clonotype is judged large (0.1 to 1%). The rearrangement joins TRBV11-2 to TRBJ1-4; D is uncertain. The CDR3 is 15 residues long. V lost 5 bases and J 0 bases, leaving 10 bases between the germline ends. CDR1 and CDR2 from the germline V gene are SGHAT and FQNNGV. CDR3 residues: CASSQTAATNEKLFF. The CDR3, as DNA: TGTGCCAGCAGCCAGACGGCAGCAACTAATGAAAAACTGTTTTTT.

This clonotype is deemed large. The V call is TRBV11-3, the J call TRBJ2-2, with TRBD1 matching over 10 bases. The CDR3 is 20 amino acids. The V segment lost 5 bases and the J segment 5 bases; nucleotides outside the gene matches: 20. Germline V gives CDR1 SGHNT, CDR2 YENEEA. CDR3 DNA sequence: TGTGCCAGCAGCCACGACAGGGGGCAAATCCAGGAGGGCCGGACCGGGGAGCTGTTTTTT. Protein sequence: CASSHDRGQIQEGRTGELFF.

This clonotype counts as medium-sized. One junction end does not reproduce the germline sequence, and a read error may be involved. The chain employs TRBV20-1 and TRBJ2-7; 9 nucleotides align to TRBD1. Germline V gives CDR1 DFQATT, CDR2 SNEGSKA (reference sequence). The CDR3 spans 16 residues. CDR3 loop: CSARDHLQGASSEQYF. DNA of the CDR3: TGCAGTGCTAGAGATCACCTACAGGGGGCCTCCTCCGAGCAGTACTTC.

To note about this clonotype: Relative to the germline gene, one junction end is altered; a read error may explain this. The chain recombines TRBV7-3 with TRBJ1-2, with D perhaps matching TRBD1 (6 bases). The CDR3 length is 18 residues. In germline, CDR1 is SGHTA, CDR2 FQGTGA. The CDR3 loop reads CASSLMGQTPLANYGYTF. The CDR3 DNA reads as TGTGCAAGCAGCCTGATGGGACAAACTCCTCTAGCTAACTATGGCTACACCTTC. The full variable domain, completed using reference TRBV7-3 and TRBJ1-2, is GAGVSQTPSNKVTEKGKYVELRCDPISGHTALYWYRQSLGQGPEFLIYFQGTGAADDSGLPNDRFFAVRPEGSVSTLKIQRTERGDSAVYLCASSLMGQTPLANYGYTFGSGTRLTVV.

This clonotype is termed large. The chain combines TRBV12-3 or TRBV12-4 with TRBJ1-6, with TRBD1 matching 7 bases. The CDR3 is 16 residues long. V lost 5 bases, J lost 4 bases, and 8 bases stayed unmatched. CDR3 DNA sequence: TGTGCCAGCAGTCTGAGACAGGGTCATTATAATTCACCCCTCCACTTT. It specifies CASSLRQGHYNSPLHF.

This clonotype is labeled as large. The chain recombines TRBV10-3 with TRBJ2-7, with 9 bases that match TRBD1. CDR1 is ENHRY, CDR2 SYGVKD, per germline. This CDR3 contains 16 residues. After removal of 4 bases from V and 4 bases from J, the junction contained 11 bases not matched to a gene. Written as DNA, the CDR3 is TGTGCCATCAGTGGGATGTTAGGACAGGGGACGTACGAGCAGTACTTC. As protein: CAISGMLGQGTYEQYF.

By its share, this clonotype is large. This sequence joins TRBV20-1 and TRBJ2-6; D remains unclear. This CDR3 is 12 amino acids long. Trimming shortened V by 4 bases and J by 8 bases, and 9 bases separated the two germline ends. The V gene's germline CDR1 is DFQATT and CDR2 SNEGSKA (reference sequence). The CDR3 DNA sequence: TGCAGTGCTAATCGTGGAACCAACGTCCTGACTTTC. Translation gives CSANRGTNVLTF.

Within the sample, this clonotype is medium-sized. This chain links TRBV5-1 with TRBJ1-2; D ambiguous. The CDR3 totals 13 residues. Looked up from germline, CDR1 is SGHRS and CDR2 is YFSETQ. Trimming pared 4 bases from V and 7 bases from J, leaving 14 bases between. The CDR3 DNA reads TGCGCCAGCAGCGAATCGGGAGAGGTTGGCTACACCTTC. As protein: CASSESGEVGYTF. The whole variable domain, filled in from reference TRBV5-1 and TRBJ1-2, reads KAGVTQTPRYLIKTRGQQVTLSCSPISGHRSVSWYQQTPGQGLQFLFEYFSETQRNKGNFPGRFSGRQFSNSRSEMNVSTLELGDSALYLCASSESGEVGYTFGSGTRLTVV.

By share of the sample, this clonotype is hyperexpanded. The chain employs TRBV7-3 and TRBJ1-1, with 9 bases matching TRBD1. CDR3 length: 15 residues. CDR1 and CDR2 (germline): SGHTA, FQGTGA. V lost 5 bases, J lost 4 bases, and 8 bases stayed unmatched. CDR3 sequence reads: CASSAQGQGITEAFF. In nucleotides, the CDR3 is TGTGCCAGCAGCGCCCAGGGACAGGGCATCACTGAAGCTTTCTTT. Using reference TRBV7-3 and TRBJ1-1 for the parts outside the CDR3, the full variable domain is GAGVSQTPSNKVTEKGKYVELRCDPISGHTALYWYRQSLGQGPEFLIYFQGTGAADDSGLPNDRFFAVRPEGSVSTLKIQRTERGDSAVYLCASSAQGQGITEAFFGQGTRLTVV.

In its sample, this clonotype ranks as large. The gene calls are TRBV7-3 and TRBJ1-6; D uncertain. From germline, CDR1 is SGHTA and CDR2 FQGTGA. V was cut by 5 bases and J by 6 bases, with 11 bases left in between. The CDR3 is 14 amino acids. In DNA, the CDR3 is TGTGCCAGCAGCCTGCAATCGTCTAATTCACCCCTCCACTTT. Translation gives CASSLQSSNSPLHF.

This clonotype ranks as large. CDR3 coding DNA: TGTGCCAGCAGTTATGTCGGGATTGAGCAGTTCTTC. This codes for CASSYVGIEQFF. J is TRBJ2-1 and V is TRBV6-6; a weak D match, TRBD2 (5 bases). The germline gives CDR1 MNHNY, CDR2 SVGAGI (reference sequence). The CDR3 length is 12 residues. V was trimmed by 3 bases and J by 9 bases, leaving 9 bases between them.